The 8 T cell receptor beta chains below all came from one sample that was sequenced in a study of shared clonotypes between healthy human individuals. TCRdb's table, derived via immunoSEQ multiplex PCR, lists solely in-frame clones and lacks some. The sample yields some 200,000 clones, 60% to 75% seen once. Material for sequencing was memory CD4+ T cells sorted from blood. The subset was: CD45RA-negative fraction. Receptors originate from a man aged 25 to 40 in good health.

The rearrangement links TRBV11-3 to TRBJ2-2, with 8 positions matching TRBD1. Losses at the gene ends were 3 bases for V and 4 bases for J; bases not matched to a gene: 4. CDR1 SGHNT and CDR2 YENEEA come from the germline V gene. The CDR3 is 15 residues long. The CDR3, as DNA: TGTGCCAGCAGCTTGACAGGGGTGAGCACCGGGGAGCTGTTTTTT. Translation: CASSLTGVSTGELFF.

V usage is TRBV11-3 and J usage is TRBJ2-1; 9 bases align to TRBD2. The germline CDR1 and CDR2 sequences are SGHNT and YENEEA. This CDR3 has 13 residues. Trimming cost V 3 bases and J 9 bases; bases outside gene matches: 3. The CDR3 sequence: CASSLAGGTEQFF. The CDR3 DNA follows: TGTGCCAGCAGCTTGGCGGGAGGGACTGAGCAGTTCTTC.

CDR3 residues: CATREGTSTDTQYF. CDR3 nucleotide sequence: TGTGCCACCAGAGAAGGGACCTCCACAGATACGCAGTATTTT. The V gene is TRBV15, the J gene TRBJ2-3; D tentatively reads TRBD1 or TRBD2 (5 bases each). Germline CDR1 and CDR2: LNHNV and YYDKDF (reference sequence). The CDR3 contains 14 residues. V was pared by 6 bases and J by 2 bases, with 12 bases between.

This sequence joins TRBV7-2 and TRBJ1-1; D remains unclear. V dropped 2 bases and J dropped 7 bases, with 8 bases sitting between them. The CDR3 length is 12 residues. CDR1 and CDR2 from the germline V gene are SGHTA and FQGNSA. CDR3 nucleotide sequence: TGTGCCAGCAGCTTAATGCGGGGTGAAGCTTTCTTT. Translation gives CASSLMRGEAFF. Full variable domain (rest looked up from reference TRBV7-2 and TRBJ1-1): GAGVSQSPSNKVTEKGKDVELRCDPISGHTALYWYRQSLGQGLEFLIYFQGNSAPDKSGLPSDRFSAERTGGSVSTLTIQRTQQEDSAVYLCASSLMRGEAFFGQGTRLTVV.

Written as DNA, the CDR3 is TGTGCCAGCGGGCGAACGAGGACTAGCCTGCGCTCCTACGAGCAGTACTTC. It specifies CASGRTRTSLRSYEQYF. This chain joins TRBV5-6 and TRBJ2-7, with 8 nucleotides matching TRBD2. The germline V gene has CDR1 SGHDT and CDR2 YYEEEE. This CDR3 comprises 17 residues. J was trimmed by 0 bases and V by 7 bases; bases with no gene match: 15. Based on the CDR3 plus reference TRBV5-6 and TRBJ2-7, the full variable domain is DAGVTQSPTHLIKTRGQQVTLRCSPKSGHDTVSWYQQALGQGPQFIFQYYEEEERQRGNFPDRFSGHQFPNYSSELNVNALLLGDSALYLCASGRTRTSLRSYEQYFGPGTRLTVT.

This clone was seen just once. The V and J genes are TRBV7-9 and TRBJ2-1, with 7 bases aligning to TRBD2. CDR1 and CDR2 from the germline V gene are SEHNR and FQNEAQ (reference sequence). V lost 4 bases and J lost 0; bases outside the gene matches: 9. This CDR3 is built from 17 residues. The CDR3 sequence: CASSSFTSASSYNEQFF. CDR3 sequence (DNA): TGTGCCAGCAGCTCCTTTACTAGCGCAAGCTCCTACAATGAGCAGTTCTTC.

The gene calls are TRBV11-2 and TRBJ2-2, with TRBD1 as a possible D gene (5 bases). The CDR3 contains 16 residues. The germline V and J ends were trimmed by 6 bases and 0 bases, with 14 bases remaining between them. Germline V lookup: CDR1 SGHAT, CDR2 FQNNGV. CDR3 sequence (DNA): TGTGCCAGCAGGCCTGGGGCAGGCGCGAACACCGGGGAGCTGTTTTTT. It codes for CASRPGAGANTGELFF.

The V and J genes are TRBV18 and TRBJ2-7, with no clear D. The V end was cut by 3 bases, the J end by 7 bases, with 13 bases between. The CDR3 contains 13 residues. Germline V CDR1 and CDR2: KGHSH, LQKENI. The CDR3: CASSPLPLREQYF. CDR3 nucleotides: TGTGCCAGCTCACCTCTCCCTTTGAGAGAGCAGTACTTC.